These T cell receptor beta chains were read from a single sample in a study of blood T cell repertoires in COVID-19. Generated by immunoSEQ multiplex PCR, the TCRdb table keeps only in-frame clones and is missing some. The sample lists approximately 54,000 clones, around nine tenths occurring once. Sequencing was done on a sample of peripheral blood. The receptors shown here come from a middle-aged woman with active COVID-19. Both conserved end residues are part of each CDR3. Fields, in order: CDR3 protein, CDR3 DNA, V gene, clone size, J gene, D gene. A D gene is named only where the DNA matches it firmly. The size of a clone is reported for some rows only, either as once, few or many, or as a class for expanded clones.

CDR3 protein: CASSPPGTDTEAFF
CDR3 DNA: TGTGCCAGCAGCCCTCCGGGAACGGACACTGAAGCTTTCTTT
V gene: TRBV6-6
clone size: -
J gene: TRBJ1-1
D gene: -

CDR3 protein: CASGGVGGLVDAFF
CDR3 DNA: TGTGCCAGCGGGGGGGTTGGAGGTTTAGTAGACGCTTTCTTT
V gene: TRBV2
clone size: -
J gene: TRBJ1-1
D gene: -

CDR3 protein: CASSSPGTGRETQYF
CDR3 DNA: TGTGCCAGCAGTTCACCCGGGACAGGGCGAGAGACCCAGTACTTC
V gene: TRBV6-6
clone size: -
J gene: TRBJ2-5
D gene: TRBD1

CDR3 protein: CASSRESGGLYNEQFF
CDR3 DNA: TGTGCCAGCAGCCGGGAAAGCGGGGGGCTATACAATGAGCAGTTCTTC
V gene: TRBV3-1/TRBV3-2
clone size: -
J gene: TRBJ2-1
D gene: TRBD2

CDR3 protein: CASSLAGDGYTF
CDR3 DNA: TGTGCCAGCAGCTTGGCGGGGGATGGCTACACCTTC
V gene: TRBV5-4
clone size: -
J gene: TRBJ1-2
D gene: -

CDR3 protein: CASSEASYGYTF
CDR3 DNA: TGTGCCAGCAGTGAAGCCTCCTATGGCTACACCTTC
V gene: TRBV2
clone size: -
J gene: TRBJ1-2
D gene: -

CDR3 protein: CAISEGVIMPQHF
CDR3 DNA: TGTGCCATCAGTGAAGGGGTGATCATGCCCCAGCATTTT
V gene: TRBV10-3
clone size: few
J gene: TRBJ1-5
D gene: -

CDR3 protein: CASSEYGTGHTEAFF
CDR3 DNA: TGTGCCAGCAGTGAATACGGGACAGGGCACACTGAAGCTTTCTTT
V gene: TRBV2
clone size: -
J gene: TRBJ1-1
D gene: TRBD1

CDR3 protein: CASSPFRSYEQYF
CDR3 DNA: TGTGCCAGCTCACCCTTCCGTTCCTACGAGCAGTACTTC
V gene: TRBV18
clone size: -
J gene: TRBJ2-7
D gene: -

CDR3 protein: CASSSEREGEQFF
CDR3 DNA: TGTGCCAGCAGCTCCGAGCGGGAAGGAGAGCAGTTCTTC
V gene: TRBV11-3
clone size: -
J gene: TRBJ2-1
D gene: TRBD2

CDR3 protein: CASSLEGYYEQYF
CDR3 DNA: TGTGCCAGCAGCCTCGAGGGTTACTACGAGCAGTACTTC
V gene: TRBV3-1/TRBV3-2
clone size: few
J gene: TRBJ2-7
D gene: -

CDR3 protein: CASSLARGGELFF
CDR3 DNA: TGTGCCAGCAGCTTGGCCCGGGGGGGGGAGCTGTTTTTT
V gene: TRBV5-4
clone size: -
J gene: TRBJ2-2
D gene: -

CDR3 protein: CASKVANYGYTF
CDR3 DNA: TGTGCCAGCAAAGTAGCTAACTATGGCTACACCTTC
V gene: TRBV6-5
clone size: few
J gene: TRBJ1-2
D gene: -

CDR3 protein: CASSYPRTSGGAVETQYF
CDR3 DNA: TGTGCCAGCAGTTACCCACGGACTAGCGGGGGGGCGGTGGAGACCCAGTACTTC
V gene: TRBV6-7
clone size: once
J gene: TRBJ2-5
D gene: TRBD2

CDR3 protein: CASSKNRGSYNEQFF
CDR3 DNA: TGTGCCAGCAGCAAAAACAGGGGGTCCTACAATGAGCAGTTCTTC
V gene: TRBV3-1/TRBV3-2
clone size: -
J gene: TRBJ2-1
D gene: TRBD1

CDR3 protein: CAWSDPRVAGAEQFF
CDR3 DNA: TGTGCCTGGAGCGACCCCCGGGTAGCGGGGGCCGAGCAGTTCTTC
V gene: TRBV30
clone size: -
J gene: TRBJ2-1
D gene: TRBD2

CDR3 protein: CASSSGGAGWLDTQYF
CDR3 DNA: TGTGCCAGCAGCAGCGGGGGGGCCGGTTGGTTAGATACGCAGTATTTT
V gene: TRBV11-2
clone size: -
J gene: TRBJ2-3
D gene: TRBD2

CDR3 protein: CASRAGVAGNTIYF
CDR3 DNA: TGTGCCAGTAGGGCGGGGGTAGCGGGAAACACCATATATTTT
V gene: TRBV19
clone size: -
J gene: TRBJ1-3
D gene: -

CDR3 protein: CASIQGSIMNTEAFF
CDR3 DNA: TGCGCCAGCATCCAGGGTAGCATCATGAACACTGAAGCTTTCTTT
V gene: TRBV10-2
clone size: -
J gene: TRBJ1-1
D gene: -

CDR3 protein: CASSPLGRVETEAFF
CDR3 DNA: TGTGCCAGCTCACCACTGGGCAGGGTAGAGACTGAAGCTTTCTTT
V gene: TRBV18
clone size: -
J gene: TRBJ1-1
D gene: -

CDR3 protein: CASRATAQETQYF
CDR3 DNA: TGTGCCAGCAGGGCGACAGCACAAGAGACCCAGTACTTC
V gene: TRBV2
clone size: -
J gene: TRBJ2-5
D gene: -

CDR3 protein: CASRDRGLNTEAFF
CDR3 DNA: TGTGCCAGCAGGGACAGGGGATTGAACACTGAAGCTTTCTTT
V gene: TRBV6-6
clone size: -
J gene: TRBJ1-1
D gene: TRBD1

CDR3 protein: CASSQDLAGGFYEQYF
CDR3 DNA: TGCGCCAGCAGCCAAGACCTAGCGGGGGGTTTCTACGAGCAGTACTTC
V gene: TRBV4-3
clone size: -
J gene: TRBJ2-7
D gene: TRBD2

CDR3 protein: CVYGTNTDTQYF
CDR3 DNA: TGTGTATACGGGACTAACACAGATACGCAGTATTTT
V gene: TRBV2
clone size: -
J gene: TRBJ2-3
D gene: TRBD2

CDR3 protein: CASRFPGSNTGELFF
CDR3 DNA: TGCGCCAGCAGATTCCCGGGATCGAACACCGGGGAGCTGTTTTTT
V gene: TRBV5-1
clone size: -
J gene: TRBJ2-2
D gene: -

CDR3 protein: CATSRGTGGDTDTQYF
CDR3 DNA: TGTGCCACCAGCAGAGGTACAGGGGGGGACACAGATACGCAGTATTTT
V gene: TRBV15
clone size: -
J gene: TRBJ2-3
D gene: -

CDR3 protein: CASSPMTQRGGSLYGYTF
CDR3 DNA: TGTGCCAGCTCACCTATGACTCAGAGGGGAGGATCCCTCTATGGCTACACCTTC
V gene: TRBV18
clone size: -
J gene: TRBJ1-2
D gene: -